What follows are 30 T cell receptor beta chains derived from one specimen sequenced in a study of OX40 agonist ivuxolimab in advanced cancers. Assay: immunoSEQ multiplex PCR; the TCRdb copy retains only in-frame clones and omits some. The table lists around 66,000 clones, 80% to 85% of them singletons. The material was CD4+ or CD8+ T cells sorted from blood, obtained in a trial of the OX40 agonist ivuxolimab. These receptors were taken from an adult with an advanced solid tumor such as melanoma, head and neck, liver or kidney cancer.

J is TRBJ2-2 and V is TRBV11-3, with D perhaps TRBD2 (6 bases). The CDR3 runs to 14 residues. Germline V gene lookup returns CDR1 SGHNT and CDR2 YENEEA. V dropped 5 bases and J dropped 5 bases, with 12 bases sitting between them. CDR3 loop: CASSRDGGTGELFF. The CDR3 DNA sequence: TGTGCCAGCAGCCGAGATGGGGGGACCGGGGAGCTGTTTTTT.

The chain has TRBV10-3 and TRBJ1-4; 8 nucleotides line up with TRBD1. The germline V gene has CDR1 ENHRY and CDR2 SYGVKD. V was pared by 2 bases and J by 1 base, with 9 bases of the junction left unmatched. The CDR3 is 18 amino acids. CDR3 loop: CAISEDQGARITNEKLFF. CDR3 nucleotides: TGTGCCATCAGTGAGGACCAGGGGGCAAGGATAACTAATGAAAAACTGTTTTTT.

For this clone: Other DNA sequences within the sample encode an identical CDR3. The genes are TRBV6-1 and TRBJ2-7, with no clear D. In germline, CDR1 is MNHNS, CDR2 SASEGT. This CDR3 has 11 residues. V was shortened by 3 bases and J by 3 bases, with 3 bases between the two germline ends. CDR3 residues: CASSDNYEQYF. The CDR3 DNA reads TGTGCCAGCAGTGACAACTACGAGCAGTACTTC.

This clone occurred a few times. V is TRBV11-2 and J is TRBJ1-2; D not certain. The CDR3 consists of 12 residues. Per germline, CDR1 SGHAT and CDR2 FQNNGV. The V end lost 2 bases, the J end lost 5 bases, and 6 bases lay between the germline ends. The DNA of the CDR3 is TGTGCCAGCAGCTTATCGGATTATGGCTACACCTTC. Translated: CASSLSDYGYTF.

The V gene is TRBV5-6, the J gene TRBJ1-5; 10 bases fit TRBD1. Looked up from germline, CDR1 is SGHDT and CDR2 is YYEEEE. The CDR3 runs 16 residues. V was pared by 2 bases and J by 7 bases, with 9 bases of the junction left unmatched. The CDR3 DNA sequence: TGTGCCAGCAGCTTAACCGGGACAGGGGCTTACCAGCCCCAGCATTTT. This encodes CASSLTGTGAYQPQHF.

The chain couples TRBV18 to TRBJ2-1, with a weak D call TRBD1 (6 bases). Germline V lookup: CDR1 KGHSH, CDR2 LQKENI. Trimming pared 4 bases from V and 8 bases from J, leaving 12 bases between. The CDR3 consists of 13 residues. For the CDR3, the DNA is TGTGCCAGCTCACTGGACAGTTTCGATGAGCAGTTCTTC. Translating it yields CASSLDSFDEQFF.

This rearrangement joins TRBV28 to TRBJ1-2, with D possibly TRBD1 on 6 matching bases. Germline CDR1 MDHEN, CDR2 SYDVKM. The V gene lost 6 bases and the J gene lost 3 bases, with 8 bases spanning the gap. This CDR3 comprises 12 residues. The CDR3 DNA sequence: TGTGCCAGCAGACGGACAGACTATGGCTACACCTTC. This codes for CASRRTDYGYTF.

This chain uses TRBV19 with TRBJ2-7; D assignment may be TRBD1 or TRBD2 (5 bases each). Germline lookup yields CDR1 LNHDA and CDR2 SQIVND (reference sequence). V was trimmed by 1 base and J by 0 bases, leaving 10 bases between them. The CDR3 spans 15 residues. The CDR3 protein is CASSIAAGSSYEQYF. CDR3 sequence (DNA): TGTGCCAGTAGTATAGCGGCAGGGAGCTCCTACGAGCAGTACTTC.

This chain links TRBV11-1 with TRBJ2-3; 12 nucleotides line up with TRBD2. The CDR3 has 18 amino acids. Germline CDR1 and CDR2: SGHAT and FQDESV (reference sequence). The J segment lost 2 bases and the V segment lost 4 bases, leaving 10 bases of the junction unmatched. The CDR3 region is CASSSRTSGVLVTDTQYF. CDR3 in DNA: TGTGCCAGCAGCTCAAGGACTAGCGGGGTATTAGTCACAGATACGCAGTATTTT.

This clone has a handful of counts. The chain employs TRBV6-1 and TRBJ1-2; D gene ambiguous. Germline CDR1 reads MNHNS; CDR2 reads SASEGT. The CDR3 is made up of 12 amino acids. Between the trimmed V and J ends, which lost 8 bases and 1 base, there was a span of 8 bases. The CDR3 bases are TGTGCCAGCCAAACCCTTAACTATGGCTACACCTTC. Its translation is CASQTLNYGYTF.

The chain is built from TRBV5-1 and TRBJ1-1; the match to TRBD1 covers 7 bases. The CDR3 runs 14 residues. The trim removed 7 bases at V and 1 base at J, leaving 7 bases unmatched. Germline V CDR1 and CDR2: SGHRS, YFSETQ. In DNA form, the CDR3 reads TGCGCCAGCCGGCGGGGACAGTCGAACACTGAAGCTTTCTTT. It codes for CASRRGQSNTEAFF.

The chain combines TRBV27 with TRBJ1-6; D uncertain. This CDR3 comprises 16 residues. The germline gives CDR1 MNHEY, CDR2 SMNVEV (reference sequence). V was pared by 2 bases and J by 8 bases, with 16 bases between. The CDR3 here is CASSLVRAGTYSPLHF. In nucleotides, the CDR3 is TGTGCCAGCAGTTTAGTTCGTGCCGGAACCTATTCACCCCTCCACTTT.

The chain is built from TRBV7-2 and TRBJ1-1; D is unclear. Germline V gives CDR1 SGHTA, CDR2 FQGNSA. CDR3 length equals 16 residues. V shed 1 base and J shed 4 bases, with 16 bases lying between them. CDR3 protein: CASSLGRRKPGTEAFF. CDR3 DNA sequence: TGTGCCAGCAGCTTAGGAAGGAGGAAACCGGGCACTGAAGCTTTCTTT.

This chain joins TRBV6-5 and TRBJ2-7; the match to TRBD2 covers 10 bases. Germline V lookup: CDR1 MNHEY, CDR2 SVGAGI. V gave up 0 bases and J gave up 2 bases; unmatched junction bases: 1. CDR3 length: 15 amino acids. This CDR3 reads CASSYSGLAAYEQYF. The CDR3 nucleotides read TGTGCCAGCAGTTACTCCGGACTAGCGGCCTACGAGCAGTACTTC.

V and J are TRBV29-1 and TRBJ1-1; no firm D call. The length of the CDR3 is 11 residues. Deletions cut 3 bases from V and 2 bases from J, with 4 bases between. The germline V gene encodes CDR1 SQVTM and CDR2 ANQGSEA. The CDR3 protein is CSVDINTEAFF. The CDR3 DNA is TGCAGCGTTGATATTAACACTGAAGCTTTCTTT.

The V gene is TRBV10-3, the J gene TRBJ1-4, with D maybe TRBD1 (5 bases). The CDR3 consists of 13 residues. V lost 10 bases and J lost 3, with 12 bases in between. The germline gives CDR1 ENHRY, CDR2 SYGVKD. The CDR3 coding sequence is TGTGCCACCACGGGGGGAGCTAATGAAAAACTGTTTTTT. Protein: CATTGGANEKLFF.

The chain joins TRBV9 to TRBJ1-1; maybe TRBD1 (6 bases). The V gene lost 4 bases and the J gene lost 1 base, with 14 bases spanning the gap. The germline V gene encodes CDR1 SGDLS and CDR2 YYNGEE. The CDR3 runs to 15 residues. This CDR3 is CASSLRGERNTEAFF. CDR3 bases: TGTGCCAGCAGCCTCAGGGGAGAGAGGAACACTGAAGCTTTCTTT.

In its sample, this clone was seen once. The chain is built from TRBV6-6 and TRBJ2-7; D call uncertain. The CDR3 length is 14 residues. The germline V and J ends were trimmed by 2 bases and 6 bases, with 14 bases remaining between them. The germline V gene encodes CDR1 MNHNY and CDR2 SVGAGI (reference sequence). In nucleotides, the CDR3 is TGTGCCAGCAGTTACGCCGAGCCCCGGAGCGAGCAGTACTTC. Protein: CASSYAEPRSEQYF.

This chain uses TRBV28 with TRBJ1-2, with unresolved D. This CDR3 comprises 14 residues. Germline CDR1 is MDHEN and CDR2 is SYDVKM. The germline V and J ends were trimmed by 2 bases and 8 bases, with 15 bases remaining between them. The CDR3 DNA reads TGTGCCAGCAGTTTAGGACTCCAAGCGATAGGCTACACCTTC. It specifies CASSLGLQAIGYTF.

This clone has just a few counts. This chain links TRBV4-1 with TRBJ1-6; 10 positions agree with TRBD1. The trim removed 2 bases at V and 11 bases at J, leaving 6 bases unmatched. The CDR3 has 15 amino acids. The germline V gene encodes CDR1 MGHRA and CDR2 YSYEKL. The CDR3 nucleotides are TGCGCCAGCAGCCAACGGGACAGGGGAACACCACCCCTCCACTTT. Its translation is CASSQRDRGTPPLHF.

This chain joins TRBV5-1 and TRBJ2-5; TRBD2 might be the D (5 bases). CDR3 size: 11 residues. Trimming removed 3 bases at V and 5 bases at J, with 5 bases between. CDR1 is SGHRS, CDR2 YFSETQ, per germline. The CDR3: CASSSGETQYF. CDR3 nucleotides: TGCGCCAGCAGCTCGGGGGAGACCCAGTACTTC. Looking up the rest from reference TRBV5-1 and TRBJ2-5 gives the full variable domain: KAGVTQTPRYLIKTRGQQVTLSCSPISGHRSVSWYQQTPGQGLQFLFEYFSETQRNKGNFPGRFSGRQFSNSRSEMNVSTLELGDSALYLCASSSGETQYFGPGTRLLVL.

Written as DNA, the CDR3 is TGTGCCAGCAGCTACGAGGGCAACACTGAAGCTTTCTTT. The encoded protein is CASSYEGNTEAFF. This chain links TRBV5-5 with TRBJ1-1, with D uncertain. The V end lost 3 bases, the J end lost 2 bases, and 8 bases lay between the germline ends. This CDR3 is built from 13 residues. Germline CDR1 SGHKS, CDR2 YYEKEE (reference sequence).

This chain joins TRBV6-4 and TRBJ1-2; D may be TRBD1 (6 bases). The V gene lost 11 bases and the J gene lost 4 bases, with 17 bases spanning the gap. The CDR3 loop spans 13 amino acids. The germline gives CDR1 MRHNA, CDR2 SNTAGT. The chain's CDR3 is CAEYRDVGYGYTF. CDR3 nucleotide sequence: TGTGCCGAGTACAGGGATGTTGGCTATGGCTACACCTTC.

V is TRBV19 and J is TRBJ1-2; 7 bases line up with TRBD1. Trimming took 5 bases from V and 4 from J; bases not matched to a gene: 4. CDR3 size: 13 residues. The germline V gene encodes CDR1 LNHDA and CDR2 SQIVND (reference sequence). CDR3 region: CASSLQGPYGYTF. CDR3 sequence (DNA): TGTGCCAGTAGTTTACAGGGGCCCTATGGCTACACCTTC.

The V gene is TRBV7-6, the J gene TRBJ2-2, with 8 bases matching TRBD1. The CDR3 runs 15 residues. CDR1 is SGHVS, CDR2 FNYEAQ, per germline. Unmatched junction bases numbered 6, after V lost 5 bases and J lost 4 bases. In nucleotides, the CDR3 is TGTGCCAGCAGCATGAACAGGGGGAGCACCGGGGAGCTGTTTTTT. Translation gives CASSMNRGSTGELFF.

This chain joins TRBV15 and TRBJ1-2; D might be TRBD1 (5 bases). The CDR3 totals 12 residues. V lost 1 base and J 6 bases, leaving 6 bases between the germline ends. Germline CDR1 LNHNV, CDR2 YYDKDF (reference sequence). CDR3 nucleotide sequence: TGTGCCACCAGCAGAGCGACAGATGGCTACACCTTC. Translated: CATSRATDGYTF.

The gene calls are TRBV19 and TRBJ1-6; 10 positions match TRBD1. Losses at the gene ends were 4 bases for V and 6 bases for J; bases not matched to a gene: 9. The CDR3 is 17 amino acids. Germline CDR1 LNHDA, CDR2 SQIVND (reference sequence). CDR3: CASSNRDRGLTNSPLHF. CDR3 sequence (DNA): TGTGCCAGTAGTAACCGGGACAGGGGACTAACTAATTCACCCCTCCACTTT.

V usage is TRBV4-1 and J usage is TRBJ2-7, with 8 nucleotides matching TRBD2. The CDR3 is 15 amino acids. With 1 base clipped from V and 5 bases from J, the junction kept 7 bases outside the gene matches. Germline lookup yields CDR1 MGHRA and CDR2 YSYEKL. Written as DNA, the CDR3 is TGCGCCAGCAGCCAAGCCGGGGGGGGATTGAACGAGCAGTACTTC. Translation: CASSQAGGGLNEQYF.

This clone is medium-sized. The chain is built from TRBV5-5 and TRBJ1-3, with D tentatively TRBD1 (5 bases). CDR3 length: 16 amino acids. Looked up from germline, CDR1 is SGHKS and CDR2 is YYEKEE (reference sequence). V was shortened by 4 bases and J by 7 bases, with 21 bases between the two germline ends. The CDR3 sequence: CASSASTGSGINTIYF. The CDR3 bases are TGTGCCAGCAGCGCATCAACAGGATCGGGCATTAACACCATATATTTT.

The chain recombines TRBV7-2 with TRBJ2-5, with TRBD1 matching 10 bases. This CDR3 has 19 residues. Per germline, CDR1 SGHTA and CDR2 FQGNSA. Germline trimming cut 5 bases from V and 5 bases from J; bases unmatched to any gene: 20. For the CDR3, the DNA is TGTGCCAGCAGCCTCCTGGGACAGGGGCTGCGCGTGGCCCGGGAGACCCAGTACTTC. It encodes CASSLLGQGLRVARETQYF.